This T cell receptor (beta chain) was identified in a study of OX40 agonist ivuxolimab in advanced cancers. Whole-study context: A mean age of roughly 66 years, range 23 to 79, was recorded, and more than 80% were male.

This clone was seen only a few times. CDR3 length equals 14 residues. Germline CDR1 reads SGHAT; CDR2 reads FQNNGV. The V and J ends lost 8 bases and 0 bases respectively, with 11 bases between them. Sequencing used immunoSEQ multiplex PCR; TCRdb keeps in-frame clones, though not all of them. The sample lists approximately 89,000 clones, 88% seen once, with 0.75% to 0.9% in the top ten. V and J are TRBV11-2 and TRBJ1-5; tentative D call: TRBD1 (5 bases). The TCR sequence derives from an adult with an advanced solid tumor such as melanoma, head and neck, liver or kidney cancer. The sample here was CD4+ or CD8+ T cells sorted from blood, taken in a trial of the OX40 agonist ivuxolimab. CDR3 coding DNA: TGTGCCAGCGGACGGGGGGATAGCAATCAGCCCCAGCATTTT. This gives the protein CASGRGDSNQPQHF.